The source of this T cell receptor beta chain is a study of synovial regulatory T cells in juvenile arthritis. Clones were read by immunoSEQ multiplex PCR, and TCRdb kept only the in-frame ones, dropping some. Its listing shows over 800 clones. The V gene's germline CDR1 is MNHEY and CDR2 SVGAGI. This CDR3 comprises 14 residues. No DNA appears here. By frequency, this clone is medium-sized. No antigen is known for it. General observations from the study: Blood Treg cells that were inflammation-associated showed lower TCR diversity than other blood Treg cells.

This chain connects TRBV6-5 to TRBJ2-7; TCRdb returns TRBD1, unconfirmable since there is no DNA. The sequence derives from a donor younger than 30 with juvenile idiopathic arthritis. Sequencing was done on a sample of Treg cells from blood. Subset defined: HLA-DR+ inflammation-associated blood Treg cells. CDR3 amino acids: CASSYGQGSAGQYF.